The 20 T cell receptor beta chains below were found in one sample sequenced in a study of CD8+ T cells in alopecia areata. Sequencing used cDNA as its template, made by extracting RNA and reverse transcribing it. The repertoire was sequenced with immunoSEQ multiplex PCR; TCRdb's copy has only in-frame clones and lacks some. The sample holds approximately 12,000 clones; around 60% are singletons and the top ten take 14% to 15%. The study team obtained lesional scalp punch biopsies and peripheral blood from alopecia areata patients. The sample taken for sequencing was skin. These receptors all stem from a human donor with alopecia areata.

This clone was found once. The chain has TRBV5-4 and TRBJ2-7; 7 bases map to TRBD1. The germline V gene encodes CDR1 SGHNT and CDR2 YYREEE (reference sequence). The CDR3 covers 15 residues. J lost 0 bases, V lost 1 base, and 4 bases had no gene match. CDR3 bases: TGTGCCAGCAGCTTGAGAGGGGGCCTCTCCTACGAGCAGTACTTC. Translation gives CASSLRGGLSYEQYF.

J is TRBJ1-1 and V is TRBV7-8; no clear D gene. Between the trimmed V and J ends, which lost 1 base and 1 base, there was a span of 4 bases. Germline V lookup: CDR1 SGHVS, CDR2 FQNEAQ. The CDR3 has 13 residues. CDR3 coding DNA: TGTGCCAGCAGCTTAGACGAGAACACTGAAGCTTTCTTT. Translating it yields CASSLDENTEAFF. Variable domain in full (rest from reference TRBV7-8 and TRBJ1-1): GAGVSQSPRYKVAKRGQDVALRCDPISGHVSLFWYQQALGQGPEFLTYFQNEAQLDKSGLPSDRFFAERPEGSVSTLKIQRTQQEDSAVYLCASSLDENTEAFFGQGTRLTVV.

The V gene is TRBV27, the J gene TRBJ1-4; D remains ambiguous. Germline loops: CDR1 MNHEY, CDR2 SMNVEV (reference sequence). The CDR3 has 14 amino acids. V shed 5 bases and J shed 0 bases, with 7 bases lying between them. The CDR3 spells CASSKRATNEKLFF. The CDR3 bases are TGTGCCAGCAGTAAACGTGCAACTAATGAAAAACTGTTTTTT.

The rearrangement links TRBV6-5 to TRBJ1-1, with D perhaps TRBD1 (6 bases). The germline V gene has CDR1 MNHEY and CDR2 SVGAGI. V shed 5 bases and J shed 0 bases, with 13 bases lying between them. This CDR3 is 15 amino acids long. The CDR3 coding sequence is TGTGCCAGCAGTAAACAGGGAACTTTGAACACTGAAGCTTTCTTT. The encoded protein is CASSKQGTLNTEAFF.

There are a few counts of this clone. The chain combines TRBV7-2 with TRBJ2-7, with 10 nucleotides matching TRBD2. The germline CDR1 and CDR2 sequences are SGHTA and FQGNSA. J lost 2 bases, V lost 1 base, and 5 bases had no gene match. The CDR3 is made up of 16 amino acids. CDR3 residues: CASSLVSGGLTYEQYF. The CDR3 DNA reads TGTGCCAGCAGCTTAGTTAGCGGGGGGCTTACCTACGAGCAGTACTTC.

This clone occurred a few times. The chain links TRBV19 to TRBJ2-1; 7 bases match TRBD1. The germline CDR1 and CDR2 sequences are LNHDA and SQIVND (reference sequence). The CDR3 length is 13 residues. The junction had 6 bases not matched to a gene; V was cut back by 4 bases and J by 9 bases. In DNA, the CDR3 is TGTGCCAGTAGTAACACAGGGGTGGGTGAGCAGTTCTTC. It encodes CASSNTGVGEQFF.

This clone occurred a few times. The CDR3 DNA sequence: TGTGCCAGCAGCCCTCGCCAAGTAAAGAACACTGAAGCTTTCTTT. Translation: CASSPRQVKNTEAFF. V usage is TRBV14 and J usage is TRBJ1-1; D is uncertain. The V end lost 4 bases, the J end lost 1 base, and 13 bases lay between the germline ends. Germline CDR1 is SGHDN and CDR2 is FVKESK. This CDR3 spans 15 amino acids.

The J gene is TRBJ2-1, the V gene TRBV7-9; D may correspond to TRBD1 or TRBD2 (5 bases each). The CDR3 is 13 residues long. V dropped 6 bases and J dropped 5 bases, with 11 bases sitting between them. Germline V gene sequence: CDR1 SEHNR, CDR2 FQNEAQ (reference sequence). The CDR3 DNA sequence: TGTGCCAGCAGTACCGGGACCAACAATGAGCAGTTCTTC. Translated, it gives CASSTGTNNEQFF.

V and J are TRBV28 and TRBJ2-5; D might be TRBD1 (5 bases). This CDR3 region has 14 residues. CDR1 and CDR2 from the germline V gene are MDHEN and SYDVKM. The V gene lost 6 bases and the J gene lost 7 bases, with 18 bases spanning the gap. The CDR3 here is CASSRQLGAMTQYF. The CDR3 nucleotides read TGTGCCAGCAGCCGACAGCTTGGTGCGATGACCCAGTACTTC. Full variable domain (rest looked up from reference TRBV28 and TRBJ2-5): DVKVTQSSRYLVKRTGEKVFLECVQDMDHENMFWYRQDPGLGLRLIYFSYDVKMKEKGDIPEGYSVSREKKERFSLILESASTNQTSMYLCASSRQLGAMTQYFGPGTRLLVL.

This clone was detected only a few times. The rearrangement uses TRBV5-1 and TRBJ2-3; D is ambiguous. Trimming left V 1 base short and J 3 bases short, with 3 bases between. Germline-derived CDR1 and CDR2 are SGHRS and YFSETQ. The CDR3 has 12 residues. CDR3 residues: CASSLRTDTQYF. CDR3 nucleotide sequence: TGCGCCAGCAGCTTGCGAACAGATACGCAGTATTTT.

The chain combines TRBV29-1 with TRBJ2-1; 8 bases fit TRBD2. The CDR3 is 17 amino acids. The germline V gene has CDR1 SQVTM and CDR2 ANQGSEA. V shed 3 bases and J 0 bases; nucleotides not matched to a gene: 10. Written as DNA, the CDR3 is TGCAGCGTTGACGGCGGGGGGCCGATTAGCTCCTACAATGAGCAGTTCTTC. It is translated as CSVDGGGPISSYNEQFF.

The CDR3: CASSPRRLAGLETQYF. CDR3 DNA: TGTGCCAGCAGTCCCCGCCGACTAGCGGGGCTAGAGACCCAGTACTTC. The chain links TRBV27 to TRBJ2-5; 11 positions match TRBD2. The V and J ends lost 5 bases and 4 bases, in that order; junction bases with no gene match: 9. The germline V gene has CDR1 MNHEY and CDR2 SMNVEV (reference sequence). The CDR3 runs 16 residues.

This sequence joins TRBV5-1 and TRBJ2-7; D ambiguous. The germline CDR1 and CDR2 sequences are SGHRS and YFSETQ. The CDR3 spans 14 residues. V dropped 7 bases and J dropped 1 base, with 15 bases sitting between them. The CDR3 protein is CASSLVGYSYEQYF. The DNA for the CDR3 is TGCGCCAGCTCTCTAGTGGGATATTCCTACGAGCAGTACTTC. The entire variable domain, with the rest obtained from reference TRBV5-1 and TRBJ2-7, is as follows: KAGVTQTPRYLIKTRGQQVTLSCSPISGHRSVSWYQQTPGQGLQFLFEYFSETQRNKGNFPGRFSGRQFSNSRSEMNVSTLELGDSALYLCASSLVGYSYEQYFGPGTRLTVT.

The chain joins TRBV2 to TRBJ2-7; D is perhaps TRBD1 (6 bases). Trimming left V 6 bases short and J 2 bases short, with 14 bases between. The V gene's germline CDR1 is SNHLY and CDR2 FYNNEI. The CDR3 runs 14 residues. This CDR3 reads CASRAPDSTYEQYF. CDR3 DNA: TGTGCCAGCAGAGCCCCGGACAGTACCTACGAGCAGTACTTC.

The chain combines TRBV5-1 with TRBJ2-3; unclear D gene. This CDR3 contains 11 residues. V was shortened by 3 bases and J by 3 bases, with 2 bases between the two germline ends. Germline V lookup: CDR1 SGHRS, CDR2 YFSETQ. CDR3 protein: CASSSTDTQYF. As DNA, the CDR3 is TGCGCCAGCAGCTCGACAGATACGCAGTATTTT.

This clone was seen only a few times. One end of the junction varies from germline; a read error may be responsible. This chain joins TRBV27 and TRBJ1-5, with D maybe TRBD1 (5 bases). Germline values: CDR1 MNHEY, CDR2 SMNVEV (reference sequence). The CDR3 runs 14 residues. CDR3 sequence: CVSSASGSGQPQHF. DNA for the CDR3: TGTGTCAGCAGTGCGTCAGGGAGTGGTCAGCCCCAGCATTTT.

CDR3 in DNA: TGTGCCAGCAGTTTTCGTCCGTACCAAGAGACCCAGTACTTC. Its translation: CASSFRPYQETQYF. This sequence joins TRBV6-5 and TRBJ2-5; the D is unclear. Germline-derived CDR1 and CDR2 are MNHEY and SVGAGI. V dropped 4 bases and J dropped 0 bases, with 9 bases sitting between them. CDR3 size: 14 residues.

The chain links TRBV4-1 to TRBJ2-7; 12 nucleotides align to TRBD2. V lost 2 bases and J lost 3; bases outside the gene matches: 5. This CDR3 is 16 amino acids long. The germline CDR1 and CDR2 sequences are MGHRA and YSYEKL. The CDR3 sequence is CASSQWTSGNLYEQYF. CDR3 DNA: TGCGCCAGCAGCCAATGGACTAGCGGGAACCTCTACGAGCAGTACTTC.

This clone has more than one count but fewer than ten. Here the CDR3 reads CSVGRGDYGYTF. The CDR3, as DNA: TGCAGCGTTGGCCGGGGGGACTATGGCTACACCTTC. The chain carries TRBV29-1 and TRBJ1-2, with D possibly matching TRBD1 (5 bases). Germline V gives CDR1 SQVTM, CDR2 ANQGSEA. V shed 4 bases and J shed 3 bases, with 9 bases lying between them. This CDR3 spans 12 amino acids.

The chain has TRBV5-1 and TRBJ2-7, with TRBD1 identical over 7 bases. From germline, CDR1 is SGHRS and CDR2 YFSETQ. The V segment lost 0 bases and the J segment 1 base; nucleotides outside the gene matches: 7. There are 16 residues in the CDR3. Here the CDR3 reads CASSLGPLQGSYEQYF. CDR3 in DNA: TGCGCCAGCAGCTTGGGCCCCCTACAGGGGTCCTACGAGCAGTACTTC.